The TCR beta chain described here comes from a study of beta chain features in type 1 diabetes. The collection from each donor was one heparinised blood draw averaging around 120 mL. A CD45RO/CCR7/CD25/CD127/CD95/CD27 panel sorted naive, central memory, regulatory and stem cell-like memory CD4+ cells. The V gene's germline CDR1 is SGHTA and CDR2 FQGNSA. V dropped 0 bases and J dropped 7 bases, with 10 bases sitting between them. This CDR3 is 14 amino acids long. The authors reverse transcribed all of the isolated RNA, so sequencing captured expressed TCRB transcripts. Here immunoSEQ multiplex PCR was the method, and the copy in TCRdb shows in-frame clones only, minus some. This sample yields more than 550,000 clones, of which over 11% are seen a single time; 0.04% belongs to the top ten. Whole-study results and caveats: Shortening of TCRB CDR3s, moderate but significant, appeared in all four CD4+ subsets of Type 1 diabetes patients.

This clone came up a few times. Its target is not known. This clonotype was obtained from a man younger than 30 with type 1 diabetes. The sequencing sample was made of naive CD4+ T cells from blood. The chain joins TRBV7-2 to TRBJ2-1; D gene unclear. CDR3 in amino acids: CASSLARSHNEQFF. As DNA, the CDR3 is TGTGCCAGCAGCTTAGCTAGGTCCCATAATGAGCAGTTCTTC.